Sequencing of this T cell receptor (beta chain) was carried out in a study of blood T cells in healthy people across ages. Broader study findings: Expanded clonotype shifts may have been confounded, as the donors had an unknown CMV status.

Together with a sample-barcoded 5' primer, a J-beta primer mix was included in a second PCR lasting about 6 to 12 cycles. Template switching added a 12-random-nucleotide identifier to every cDNA molecule. In TCRdb, the 5' RACE reads were re-called with MiXCR into one record per CDR3 protein. The sample contains 1.5 million to 2 million distinct CDR3 sequences, 28% of which appear only once. V shed 0 bases and J shed 3 bases, with 12 bases lying between them. CDR3 length: 15 amino acids. Per the germline V gene, CDR1 is MNHEY and CDR2 is SVGAGI. With each sample, at least 5 micrograms of total RNA were extracted. As for this clonotype: Its cognate antigen is unknown.

The material sequenced was blood. This sequence originates from a woman in her 30s in good health. V usage is TRBV6-5 and J usage is TRBJ2-7; D remains unclear. DNA for the CDR3: TGTGCCAGCAGTTACTCGACGGATGGGGTCTACGAGCAGTACTTC. Translating gives CASSYSTDGVYEQYF.